This TCR beta chain was sequenced in a study of B cell selection in AIRE deficiency. Study results and limitations: Of 3,000 to 4,000 shared Treg TCRbeta sequences, around 31% were healthy-donor-only and approximately 9.7% patient-only.

For this clone: Its antigen is unknown.

The regulatory T cell sort gate was CD4+CD25hiCD127low/negative. The CDR3 consists of 16 residues. Germline CDR1 reads SGHVS; CDR2 reads FQNEAQ. V dropped 3 bases and J dropped 4; count of bases not matched to a gene: 11. Per the authors' pipeline: Some 5x10^4 patient and 9.56x10^4 healthy donor TCRbeta sequences came from Tregs. Sequencing used immunoSEQ multiplex PCR; TCRdb keeps in-frame clones, though not all of them. That table furnishes V, J and clone size, whereas the DNA furnished D and trimming. The repertoire holds 18,000 or so clones, with about 93% as singletons. The chain combines TRBV7-8 with TRBJ2-5; 7 nucleotides line up with TRBD2. Sequencing input: CD4+CD25+ Tregs sorted from PBMCs. The TCR originated in a human donor in good health. This CDR3 is CASSFKSGGWGETQYF. The CDR3 DNA sequence: TGTGCCAGCAGCTTTAAGTCGGGAGGTTGGGGAGAGACCCAGTACTTC.